These T cell receptor beta chains were read from a single sample in a study of shared T cell receptors in the human thymus. Sequencing was performed with immunoSEQ multiplex PCR; in TCRdb, only in-frame clones are kept and a portion is missing. The sample consists of 650,000 to 950,000 clones, approximately 85% of them appearing once. This same sample was also part of a study on human thymus T cells.

Material for sequencing was thymocytes. These receptors were collected from a girl under two years old with a congenital heart defect. CDR3s include the opening cysteine and the closing phenylalanine or tryptophan. The D gene is left open where the match is weak. Size tells how often a clone was seen (once, few, many) or the class of an expanded clone, and some rows leave it out.

TRBJ1-1	13	once	-	TRBV6-5	TGTGCCAGCAGCGTCGGGGGAAACACTGAAGCTTTCTTT	CASSVGGNTEAFF
TRBJ1-1	16	-	-	TRBV4-3	TGCGCCAGCAGCCAAGATCGGGGGGCAGGTTGCACTGAAGCTTTCTTT	CASSQDRGAGCTEAFF
TRBJ2-2	17	-	-	TRBV19	TGTGCCAGTAGTCCAACGGGGAGGAGCCAGGGCACCGGGGAGCTGTTTTTT	CASSPTGRSQGTGELFF
TRBJ1-6	12	-	-	TRBV10-3	TGTGCCATCTCAAGGGGTAACTCCCCCCTCCACTTT	CAISRGNSPLHF
TRBJ1-2	16	-	-	TRBV7-2	TGTGCCAGCAGCTTACTTCCCCGAAACAGGGTACATGGCTACACCTTC	CASSLLPRNRVHGYTF
TRBJ1-3	15	-	TRBD1	TRBV28	TGTGCCAGCAGTCCGATGGGACAGGGCGGAAACACCATATATTTT	CASSPMGQGGNTIYF
TRBJ1-6	16	few	-	TRBV30	TGTGCCTGGAGTGTACAGAATCAGGGCTATAATTCACCCCTCCACTTT	CAWSVQNQGYNSPLHF
TRBJ2-2	13	-	-	TRBV9	TGTGCCAGCAGCGTAGTGGAGGGCGGGGAGCTGTTTTTT	CASSVVEGGELFF
TRBJ2-5	13	-	-	TRBV6-5	TGTGCCAGCAGCCGTAGCGGATGGGGTCTGGAAAACTTC	CASSRSGWGLENF
TRBJ1-1	15	-	-	TRBV7-2	TGTGCCAGCAGCGTCCTCCCCAGGGAGGGGGATTTGGCTTTCTTT	CASSVLPREGDLAFF
TRBJ1-5	13	-	-	TRBV6-6	TGTGCCAGCAGTTACTCGAGGAACCAGCCCCAGCATTTT	CASSYSRNQPQHF
TRBJ1-1	15	-	TRBD1	TRBV18	TGTGCCAGCTCACAACAGGGGCGGGGGAACACTGAAGCTTTCTTT	CASSQQGRGNTEAFF
TRBJ2-2	17	-	-	TRBV21-1	TGTGCCAGCAGCGATGGATGGGCGCCGCTGAACACCGGGGAGCTGTTTTTT	CASSDGWAPLNTGELFF
TRBJ1-1	16	-	TRBD1	TRBV7-8	TGTGCCAGCAGCACCCCGCCCCCCACAGGGGGAACTGAAGCTTTCTTT	CASSTPPPTGGTEAFF
TRBJ2-3	13	-	-	TRBV15	TGTGCCACCAGCAGACTATTTCAAGATACGCAGTATTTT	CATSRLFQDTQYF
TRBJ2-7	16	-	-	TRBV9	TGTGCCAGCAGCGTAGGAGCAGGGCCTGGGACCTACGAGCAGTACTTC	CASSVGAGPGTYEQYF
TRBJ2-3	19	once	TRBD1	TRBV4-3	TGCGCCAGCAGCCAAGGCCCTCCCCCAATGACAGGGGACACAGATACGCAGTATTTT	CASSQGPPPMTGDTDTQYF